These 17 T cell receptor beta chains came from one sample sequenced in a study of beta chain features in type 1 diabetes. Notes on the study in general: Significant though moderate, a shortening of TCRB CDR3s appeared in all four CD4+ subsets of Type 1 diabetes patients.

These TCRs are of unknown antigen specificity. cDNA synthesis used the whole RNA isolate, giving expressed TCRB sequences. Sequenced by immunoSEQ multiplex PCR; TCRdb stores in-frame clones only, minus some. The table has some 360,000 clones, 9.6% seen once. The sample comprised central memory CD4+ T cells from blood. The receptors come from a man aged 25-40 years with type 1 diabetes.

This clone has just a few counts. The chain is built from TRBV5-1 and TRBJ2-1; 11 bases match TRBD2. V lost 6 bases, J lost 7 bases, and 6 bases stayed unmatched. Germline V gives CDR1 SGHRS, CDR2 YFSETQ. The CDR3 totals 14 residues. CDR3 coding DNA: TGCGCCAGCACCTCCGGGACTAGCGGAAATGAGCAGTTCTTC. Protein: CASTSGTSGNEQFF. Combining the CDR3 with reference TRBV5-1 and TRBJ2-1 gives the whole variable domain KAGVTQTPRYLIKTRGQQVTLSCSPISGHRSVSWYQQTPGQGLQFLFEYFSETQRNKGNFPGRFSGRQFSNSRSEMNVSTLELGDSALYLCASTSGTSGNEQFFGPGTRLTVL.

This clone was found many times. The conserved closing phenylalanine or tryptophan is absent in this CDR3, likely reflecting a read error. The DNA is omitted, as the CDR3 cannot be located on it reliably, and the CDR3 follows TCRdb's listing. CDR3 amino acids: CASTKTSGRASG. The chain employs TRBV4-1 and TRBJ2-3; the tabulated D call, TRBD2, remains unverified against the DNA. The length of the CDR3 is 12 amino acids, counting both ends. Germline values: CDR1 MGHRA, CDR2 YSYEKL.

This clone was seen a few times. The CDR3 DNA follows: TGTGCCAGCAGCTCAGAGGACAGGGTTGTGTTGTTCTTC. It translates to CASSSEDRVVLFF. The chain carries TRBV7-9 and TRBJ2-1; 8 nucleotides match TRBD1. This CDR3 has 13 amino acids. V shed 4 bases and J 15 bases; nucleotides not matched to a gene: 11. Germline V gives CDR1 SEHNR, CDR2 FQNEAQ (reference sequence).

The V call is TRBV7-6, the J call TRBJ1-2; no clear D. Germline CDR1 SGHVS, CDR2 FNYEAQ. The V and J ends lost 4 bases and 8 bases respectively, with 17 bases between them. The CDR3 contains 14 residues. This CDR3 reads CASSSIRNGPGYTF. In nucleotides, the CDR3 is TGTGCCAGCAGCTCCATCAGAAACGGGCCCGGCTACACCTTC.

The rearrangement uses TRBV28 and TRBJ2-4, with D possibly being TRBD1 (6 bases). CDR1 and CDR2 from the germline V gene are MDHEN and SYDVKM. Trimming cost V 8 bases and J 6 bases, with 14 bases left between them. CDR3 length: 13 amino acids. CDR3 loop: CASHRQERNIQYF. The CDR3 coding sequence is TGTGCCAGCCACCGACAGGAGAGAAACATTCAGTACTTC.

The rearrangement uses TRBV25-1 and TRBJ1-2; TRBD1 might be the D (5 bases). The CDR3 is made up of 15 amino acids. The germline gives CDR1 MGHDK, CDR2 SYGVNS. V lost 6 bases and J lost 8, with 22 bases in between. DNA of the CDR3: TGTGCCAGCAGCCAGGGACGGGACCCCCTTTACGGCTACACCTTC. Its translation: CASSQGRDPLYGYTF.

This clone occurred once. The chain is built from TRBV6-4 and TRBJ1-1; D unclear. V gave up 7 bases and J gave up 0 bases, with 9 bases separating them. Germline loops: CDR1 MRHNA, CDR2 SNTAGT. The CDR3 is 13 residues long. CDR3 sequence: CASMKELNTEAFF. In DNA, the CDR3 is TGTGCCAGCATGAAAGAGCTGAACACTGAAGCTTTCTTT.

This clone was detected ten times or more. This chain joins TRBV28 and TRBJ2-1; D not certain. Trimming took 4 bases from V and 2 from J, leaving 9 bases between them. Germline CDR1 MDHEN, CDR2 SYDVKM. The CDR3 is made up of 14 amino acids. This chain's CDR3 is CASSSTAPYNEQFF. CDR3 sequence (DNA): TGTGCCAGCAGTTCTACAGCGCCCTACAATGAGCAGTTCTTC.

This clone was counted ten times or more. The genes are TRBV4-2 and TRBJ2-2; no definite D call. Germline loops: CDR1 LGHNA, CDR2 YNFKEQ. The V and J ends lost 5 bases and 7 bases respectively, with 11 bases between them. This CDR3 comprises 13 residues. This chain's CDR3 is CASSLGFIGELFF. CDR3 sequence (DNA): TGTGCCAGCAGCTTAGGGTTTATCGGGGAGCTGTTTTTT.

This clone was seen more than once but under ten times. The genes are TRBV5-6 and TRBJ2-5; 9 nucleotides line up with TRBD2. Germline V CDR1 and CDR2: SGHDT, YYEEEE. The CDR3 covers 17 residues. J gave up 2 bases and V 0 bases, and 8 bases lay outside the gene matches. CDR3 amino acids: CASSLAFRAGGQETQYF. The CDR3 DNA follows: TGTGCCAGCAGCTTGGCCTTCCGAGCGGGAGGACAAGAGACCCAGTACTTC.

This clone was counted only a few times. The gene calls are TRBV28 and TRBJ1-2, with 9 bases matching TRBD1. Germline-derived CDR1 and CDR2 are MDHEN and SYDVKM. The CDR3 runs 16 residues. V lost 8 bases, J lost 1 base, and 11 bases stayed unmatched. This chain's CDR3 is CASETNPGQGNYGYTF. CDR3 coding DNA: TGTGCCAGCGAGACCAACCCGGGACAGGGTAACTATGGCTACACCTTC.

The V gene is TRBV13, the J gene TRBJ2-5, with TRBD2 matching 10 bases. CDR3 length equals 17 residues. Trimming cost V 4 bases and J 5 bases; bases outside gene matches: 13. Per the germline V gene, CDR1 is PRHDT and CDR2 is FYEKMQ (reference sequence). The CDR3 is CASSSRTSGPSPETQYF. DNA of the CDR3: TGTGCCAGCAGCTCTAGGACTAGCGGACCCTCCCCCGAGACCCAGTACTTC.

A few counts support this clone. The chain has TRBV5-1 and TRBJ2-4, with TRBD1 identical over 7 bases. Per the germline V gene, CDR1 is SGHRS and CDR2 is YFSETQ. CDR3 length equals 14 residues. The junction had 6 bases not matched to a gene; V was cut back by 0 bases and J by 9 bases. The CDR3 region is CASSLVGGLGIQYF. In DNA, the CDR3 is TGCGCCAGCAGCTTGGTAGGGGGCCTTGGCATTCAGTACTTC.

This clone was seen more than once but under ten times. This sequence joins TRBV11-2 and TRBJ2-5; D not resolved. The CDR3 runs 15 residues. V was cut by 5 bases and J by 2 bases, with 15 bases left in between. Germline CDR1 SGHAT, CDR2 FQNNGV. The CDR3 region has the DNA TGTGCCAGCAGCCTCACAAGGGCCCAACAAGAGACCCAGTACTTC. This gives the protein CASSLTRAQQETQYF.

A few counts support this clone. The chain is built from TRBV11-2 and TRBJ2-1, with TRBD2 matching 10 bases. Germline V gives CDR1 SGHAT, CDR2 FQNNGV. The CDR3 runs 16 residues. V trimming: 5 bases; J trimming: 5 bases; junction bases outside the gene matches: 9. CDR3 bases: TGTGCCAGCAGCCCCCGGACTAGCGGTAGTAACAATGAGCAGTTCTTC. Protein product: CASSPRTSGSNNEQFF. The variable domain in full, with the rest retrieved from reference TRBV11-2 and TRBJ2-1, is EAGVAQSPRYKIIEKRQSVAFWCNPISGHATLYWYQQILGQGPKLLIQFQNNGVVDDSQLPKDRFSAERLKGVDSTLKIQPAKLEDSAVYLCASSPRTSGSNNEQFFGPGTRLTVL.

The chain has TRBV28 and TRBJ1-4; D is uncertain. This CDR3 has 16 residues. The germline CDR1 and CDR2 sequences are MDHEN and SYDVKM. V was pared by 7 bases and J by 5 bases, with 20 bases between. CDR3 in amino acids: CASTSIGRTVNEKLFF. In DNA, the CDR3 is TGTGCCAGCACCTCAATAGGGAGGACGGTAAATGAAAAACTGTTTTTT.

This clone was found once. The chain has TRBV2 and TRBJ1-3, with 9 nucleotides matching TRBD1. J was trimmed by 4 bases and V by 3 bases; bases with no gene match: 10. The germline CDR1 and CDR2 sequences are SNHLY and FYNNEI. The CDR3 is made up of 17 amino acids. The chain's CDR3 is CASSDWTGVLLGNTIYF. The CDR3 coding sequence is TGTGCCAGCAGTGATTGGACAGGGGTGCTCCTAGGAAACACCATATATTTT.